One sample yielded the 5 T cell receptor beta chains listed below, sequenced in a study of T cells after yellow fever vaccination. TCRdb used MiXCR to reprocess the 5' RACE reads, holding one entry per CDR3 protein. Of a few hundred thousand distinct CDR3 sequences detected, around 6.8% appear once; the ten largest clones hold roughly a sixth. The sample in question was PBMCs, obtained about 49 days after the first yellow fever vaccination. These receptors were collected from a man aged 18 to 29 who received the YFV17D yellow fever vaccine.

The chain employs TRBV6-2 or TRBV6-3 and TRBJ2-5; no clear D. The V gene's germline CDR1 is MNHEY and CDR2 SVGEGT. This CDR3 has 12 amino acids. Trimming shortened V by 5 bases and J by 5 bases, and 9 bases separated the two germline ends. CDR3 residues: CASSPTWETQYF. CDR3 bases: TGTGCCAGCAGTCCTACCTGGGAGACCCAGTACTTC.

The V and J genes are TRBV28 and TRBJ2-5, with TRBD1 as a possible D gene (5 bases). The CDR3 has 15 residues. Trimming pared 6 bases from V and 3 bases from J, leaving 17 bases between. The germline CDR1 and CDR2 sequences are MDHEN and SYDVKM. CDR3 amino acids: CASSPEGVWKETQYF. CDR3 coding DNA: TGTGCCAGCAGCCCAGAAGGGGTCTGGAAAGAGACCCAGTACTTC.

The chain carries TRBV10-3 and TRBJ2-1; 10 bases match TRBD2. The CDR3 has 16 residues. The germline V gene has CDR1 ENHRY and CDR2 SYGVKD. V lost 6 bases to trimming and J lost 7 bases; unmatched junction nucleotides: 12. The chain's CDR3 is CAIRSIAGGGENEQFF. The CDR3 region has the DNA TGTGCCATCAGAAGTATAGCGGGGGGAGGTGAGAATGAGCAGTTCTTC.

This clonotype was seen a handful of times. The CDR3, as DNA: TGTGCCAGCTCTTTAGGGACTAGCGGGGGGATGTACACCGGGGAGCTGTTTTTT. As protein: CASSLGTSGGMYTGELFF. The chain uses TRBV7-8 and TRBJ2-2, with 15 bases aligning to TRBD2. V lost 8 bases to trimming and J lost 3 bases; unmatched junction nucleotides: 10. This CDR3 has 18 amino acids. Germline CDR1 and CDR2: SGHVS and FQNEAQ.

The chain employs TRBV7-8 and TRBJ1-1; tentatively, D is TRBD1 (6 bases). Trimming stripped 5 bases from V and 0 bases from J, with 13 bases between. The germline V gene has CDR1 SGHVS and CDR2 FQNEAQ. The CDR3 has 15 residues. The CDR3 sequence: CASSQGSSLNTEAFF. The CDR3, as DNA: TGTGCCAGCAGCCAGGGGTCAAGTTTGAACACTGAAGCTTTCTTT.